These 10 T cell receptor beta chains were all obtained from the same sample, sequenced in a study of vaccination effects on CD4 cells after COVID-19. Antigen-specific CD4+ T cells were expanded with viral peptide pools in the ViraFEST assay before sequencing. Researchers isolated CD4+ T cells once roughly nine days of culture had elapsed. All vaccine recipients tested negative for nucleocapsid antibodies and had never contracted SARS-CoV-2 infection. Their cognate antigens are unknown. Produced via immunoSEQ multiplex PCR; TCRdb's table is partial and in-frame only. Of fewer than 40,000 clones in the sample, under 70% are singletons; the top ten hold 22%. The sequencing used CD4+ T cells from PBMCs cultured with SARS-CoV-2 spike peptides, collected before COVID-19 vaccination. These receptors were taken from a human donor who received a COVID-19 vaccine.

The chain uses TRBV12-3 or TRBV12-4 and TRBJ1-5, with no clear D. V lost 6 bases to trimming and J lost 8 bases, with 11 bases between them. The CDR3 covers 12 residues. CDR3 sequence reads: CASSQRLEPQHF. The CDR3 bases are TGTGCCAGCAGCCAAAGACTGGAGCCCCAGCATTTT.

The V call is TRBV5-1, the J call TRBJ2-2; D remains ambiguous. Germline V gives CDR1 SGHRS, CDR2 YFSETQ. The V gene lost 4 bases and the J gene lost 1 base, with 14 bases spanning the gap. This CDR3 contains 16 residues. The CDR3 DNA reads TGCGCCAGCAGCCCTTTAGGGTCGGGGAACACCGGGGAGCTGTTTTTT. Encoded protein: CASSPLGSGNTGELFF.

The V and J genes are TRBV7-2 and TRBJ2-5, with D possibly being TRBD1 or TRBD2 (5 bases each). Trimming left V 2 bases short and J 2 bases short, with 9 bases between. Looked up from germline, CDR1 is SGHTA and CDR2 is FQGNSA. This CDR3 has 14 residues. The CDR3 DNA follows: TGTGCCAGCAGCTTATCGGGGCATCAAGAGACCCAGTACTTC. Amino acids: CASSLSGHQETQYF.

The DNA of the CDR3 is TGCGCCAGCAGCCAAATTGATATGGGACTACCTACCAATGAGCAGTTCTTC. This translates into CASSQIDMGLPTNEQFF. The V gene is TRBV4-1, the J gene TRBJ2-1, with 7 bases fitting TRBD2. The germline CDR1 and CDR2 sequences are MGHRA and YSYEKL. With 2 bases clipped from V and 6 bases from J, the junction kept 13 bases outside the gene matches. This CDR3 is 17 amino acids long.

V gene TRBV7-2 combines with J gene TRBJ2-1; 11 nucleotides align to TRBD2. There are 13 residues in the CDR3. V shed 1 base, J shed 14 bases, and the junction held 4 bases outside the gene matches. The germline CDR1 and CDR2 sequences are SGHTA and FQGNSA. Here the CDR3 reads CASSLDSGGGEFF. The CDR3 DNA is TGTGCCAGCAGCTTAGATAGCGGGGGGGGTGAGTTCTTC.

The rearrangement joins TRBV7-9 to TRBJ2-3; D may be TRBD1 (5 bases). The germline gives CDR1 SEHNR, CDR2 FQNEAQ (reference sequence). This CDR3 has 14 amino acids. With 11 bases removed from V and 2 bases from J, the gap between germline ends came to 17 bases. The CDR3 sequence: CAWGTARDTDTQYF. The CDR3 DNA is TGTGCCTGGGGCACCGCTAGGGACACAGATACGCAGTATTTT.

This clone was counted between two and nine times. The V gene is TRBV7-3, the J gene TRBJ2-1; 7 positions match TRBD2. There are 14 residues in the CDR3. Trimming removed 5 bases from V and 6 bases from J; junction bases left unmatched: 7. Germline V gene lookup returns CDR1 SGHTA and CDR2 FQGTGA. Written as DNA, the CDR3 is TGTGCCAGCAGCCCCTCTAGCGGTCCCAATGAGCAGTTCTTC. It yields the protein CASSPSSGPNEQFF.

This clone has ten or more counts. V gene TRBV3-1 (or the pseudogene TRBV3-2) combines with J gene TRBJ1-1, with D possibly being TRBD1 (5 bases). Germline-derived CDR1 and CDR2 are LGHDT and YNNKEL (reference sequence). The CDR3 contains 11 residues. V lost 1 base, J lost 10 bases, and 7 bases lay in between. The CDR3 here is CASSQAGGAFF. The CDR3 DNA reads TGTGCCAGCAGCCAAGCGGGGGGAGCTTTCTTT.

This clone was seen a few times. The rearrangement links TRBV28 to TRBJ1-2, with 7 bases fitting TRBD1. From germline, CDR1 is MDHEN and CDR2 SYDVKM. CDR3 size: 14 residues. With V trimmed by 5 bases and J by 2 bases, 5 bases remained unmatched. The CDR3 here is CASSGQVPNYGYTF. CDR3 nucleotide sequence: TGTGCCAGCAGTGGACAGGTCCCCAACTATGGCTACACCTTC.

The J gene is TRBJ2-6, the V gene TRBV7-9; D may be TRBD2 (6 bases). Germline V gene sequence: CDR1 SEHNR, CDR2 FQNEAQ (reference sequence). The CDR3 is 15 amino acids. With 6 bases removed from V and 1 base from J, the gap between germline ends came to 10 bases. The CDR3 protein is CASRLAGSGANVLTF. CDR3 nucleotides: TGTGCCAGCAGACTGGCGGGGTCTGGGGCCAACGTCCTGACTTTC.